These 11 T cell receptor beta chains were sequenced from one sample in a study of CD8+ T cells in alopecia areata. After isolation, RNA underwent reverse transcription to generate cDNA as the sequencing template. Produced via immunoSEQ multiplex PCR; TCRdb's table is partial and in-frame only. The data show 100,000 to 150,000 clones, roughly 50% seen once. The material sequenced was NKG2D-low CD8+ T cells sorted from blood. Every receptor here comes from a human donor with alopecia areata.

The CDR3 loop reads CASSTHQGYEQYF. DNA of the CDR3: TGTGCCAGCAGTACCCACCAGGGTTACGAGCAGTACTTC. This chain joins TRBV27 and TRBJ2-7; a weak D match, TRBD1 (5 bases). V was clipped by 5 bases and J by 4 bases, with 12 bases between them. The CDR3 extends over 13 amino acids. Germline assignment: CDR1 MNHEY and CDR2 SMNVEV (reference sequence).

The rearrangement joins TRBV29-1 to TRBJ2-7, with no clear D. The CDR3 runs 13 residues. The V end lost 6 bases, the J end lost 1 base, and 13 bases lay between the germline ends. Germline values: CDR1 SQVTM, CDR2 ANQGSEA. The CDR3, as DNA: TGCAGCGTAACGACTCCTGGGTCCTACGAGCAGTACTTC. It is translated as CSVTTPGSYEQYF.

The chain uses TRBV2 and TRBJ1-4, with TRBD1 matching over 8 bases. Germline CDR1 is SNHLY and CDR2 is FYNNEI. This CDR3 has 15 residues. The junction had 16 bases not matched to a gene; V was cut back by 4 bases and J by 15 bases. CDR3 in DNA: TGTGCCAGCAGTGGTCGGGACAGGACTCTTGGGGGGTTGTTTTTT. Its translation is CASSGRDRTLGGLFF.

This chain links TRBV29-1 with TRBJ2-7; the D gene is possibly TRBD1 (6 bases). The V gene lost 6 bases and the J gene lost 6 bases, with 21 bases spanning the gap. The CDR3 extends over 14 amino acids. Germline CDR1 and CDR2: SQVTM and ANQGSEA. The CDR3 spells CSVEVPGQGTEQYF. The CDR3 DNA follows: TGCAGCGTCGAGGTCCCGGGACAAGGTACCGAGCAGTACTTC.

The V and J genes are TRBV29-1 and TRBJ2-7, with a weak D call TRBD1 (5 bases). The V gene's germline CDR1 is SQVTM and CDR2 ANQGSEA. With 1 base removed from V and 2 bases from J, the gap between germline ends came to 9 bases. The CDR3 extends over 13 amino acids. In DNA form, the CDR3 reads TGCAGCGTTGAAGGTGACAGAGCCTACGAGCAGTACTTC. Translating it yields CSVEGDRAYEQYF.

This clone was observed a handful of times. The V and J genes are TRBV28 and TRBJ2-7; possibly TRBD1 for D (6 bases). CDR3 length: 11 residues. Germline V lookup: CDR1 MDHEN, CDR2 SYDVKM. V was shortened by 8 bases and J by 7 bases, with 12 bases between the two germline ends. CDR3 sequence: CASCAGDEQYF. The CDR3 nucleotides read TGTGCCAGCTGTGCAGGGGATGAGCAGTACTTC.

The V gene is TRBV11-2, the J gene TRBJ2-5; D gene unclear. The CDR3 extends over 14 amino acids. V lost 0 bases to trimming and J lost 3 bases, with 8 bases between them. Germline CDR1 reads SGHAT; CDR2 reads FQNNGV. CDR3 region: CASSLDFLEETQYF. In DNA form, the CDR3 reads TGTGCCAGCAGCTTAGACTTTCTAGAAGAGACCCAGTACTTC.

The chain links TRBV27 to TRBJ2-7, with D tentatively TRBD1 (5 bases). CDR3 length: 12 residues. V was clipped by 6 bases and J by 3 bases, with 9 bases between them. The V gene's germline CDR1 is MNHEY and CDR2 SMNVEV (reference sequence). The CDR3 nucleotides read TGTGCCAGCAGGGCGACAGTCTACGAGCAGTACTTC. This translates into CASRATVYEQYF.

The chain is built from TRBV29-1 and TRBJ2-5; a weak D match, TRBD2 (7 bases). CDR3 length: 13 amino acids. The germline V gene has CDR1 SQVTM and CDR2 ANQGSEA. Trimming cost V 2 bases and J 5 bases, with 12 bases left between them. CDR3 in DNA: TGCAGCGTTGAAACAGGGAGGGGGGAGACCCAGTACTTC. Encoded protein: CSVETGRGETQYF.

The CDR3 loop reads CASGTGEFF. The DNA for the CDR3 is TGTGCCAGCGGAACTGGCGAGTTCTTC. V gene TRBV7-9 combines with J gene TRBJ2-1; D unresolved. Germline V lookup: CDR1 SEHNR, CDR2 FQNEAQ (reference sequence). The CDR3 is 9 residues long. The V end was cut by 8 bases, the J end by 14 bases, with 10 bases between.

The V call is TRBV14, the J call TRBJ2-7; 12 bases map to TRBD2. The CDR3 loop spans 16 amino acids. V lost 1 base to trimming and J lost 2 bases; unmatched junction nucleotides: 3. Germline V lookup: CDR1 SGHDN, CDR2 FVKESK. The DNA of the CDR3 is TGTGCCAGCAGCCAAGGATGGACTAGCGGGGCCTACGAGCAGTACTTC. This sequence encodes CASSQGWTSGAYEQYF.